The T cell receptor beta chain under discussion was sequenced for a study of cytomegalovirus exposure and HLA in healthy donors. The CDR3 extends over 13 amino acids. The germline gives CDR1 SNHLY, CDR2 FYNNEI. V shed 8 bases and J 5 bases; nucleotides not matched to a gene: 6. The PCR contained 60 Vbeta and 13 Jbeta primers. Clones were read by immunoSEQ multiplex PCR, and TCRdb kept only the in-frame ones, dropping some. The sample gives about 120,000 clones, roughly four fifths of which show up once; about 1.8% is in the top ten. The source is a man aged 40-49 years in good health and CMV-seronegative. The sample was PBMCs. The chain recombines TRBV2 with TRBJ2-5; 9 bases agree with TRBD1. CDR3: CASWYRGLETQYF. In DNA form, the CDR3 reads TGTGCCAGCTGGTACAGGGGGCTTGAGACCCAGTACTTC.